Following are 15 T cell receptor beta chains from one sample sequenced in a study. TCRdb re-derived calls from the RT-PCR reads in MiXCR, one entry per CDR3 protein. The data show approximately 720,000 distinct CDR3 sequences, with about 14% seen just once and roughly 3.9% held by the top ten. Sequencing input: memory CD4+ T cells from blood. The receptor source for this set is a female donor in good health, serving as a healthy control.

This clonotype was found a few times. The rearrangement joins TRBV24-1 to TRBJ2-5; 7 positions agree with TRBD1. With V trimmed by 3 bases and J by 5 bases, 17 bases remained unmatched. This CDR3 has 18 residues. CDR1 is KGHDR and CDR2 is SFDVKD in the germline V gene. CDR3 sequence reads: CATSDRQTGLARRETQYF. CDR3 in DNA: TGTGCCACCAGTGATCGACAGACAGGGTTAGCCCGTCGGGAGACCCAGTACTTC.

The CDR3 sequence is CSARLLSGSYNEQFF. Written as DNA, the CDR3 is TGCAGTGCTAGACTACTATCGGGCTCCTACAATGAGCAGTTCTTC. This chain uses TRBV20-1 with TRBJ2-1; D remains ambiguous. The CDR3 extends over 15 amino acids. Germline lookup yields CDR1 DFQATT and CDR2 SNEGSKA (reference sequence). Trimming stripped 2 bases from V and 0 bases from J, with 11 bases between.

This clonotype was seen repeatedly, ten times or more. This chain joins TRBV10-3 and TRBJ2-1; 11 bases fit TRBD2. The V and J ends lost 6 bases and 0 bases, in that order; junction bases with no gene match: 7. The CDR3 consists of 17 residues. Per the germline V gene, CDR1 is ENHRY and CDR2 is SYGVKD. The CDR3 reads CAIRETSGTSSYNEQFF. Written as DNA, the CDR3 is TGTGCCATCAGGGAGACTAGCGGGACAAGCTCCTACAATGAGCAGTTCTTC.

The chain links TRBV5-1 to TRBJ1-2, with D maybe TRBD1 (5 bases). Germline-derived CDR1 and CDR2 are SGHRS and YFSETQ. The V end lost 2 bases, the J end lost 4 bases, and 15 bases lay between the germline ends. There are 15 residues in the CDR3. In nucleotides, the CDR3 is TGCGCCAGCAGCTTTGGGTCAGGGTTGGGCTATGGCTACACCTTC. This sequence encodes CASSFGSGLGYGYTF.

The rearrangement joins TRBV7-8 to TRBJ1-1, with D possibly TRBD1 on 5 matching bases. CDR1 SGHVS and CDR2 FQNEAQ come from the germline V gene. Trimming pared 0 bases from V and 2 bases from J, leaving 10 bases between. This CDR3 is 15 amino acids long. CDR3 nucleotides: TGTGCCAGCAGCTTAGCGCACAGGAGTAACACTGAAGCTTTCTTT. It yields the protein CASSLAHRSNTEAFF.

This chain uses TRBV21-1 with TRBJ1-1; TRBD1 reflects the table's D call only, with no check against the DNA. TRBV21-1 is deemed a pseudogene. CDR3 size: 15 residues. This chain's CDR3 is CASSREPGQQTEAFF. CDR3 DNA sequence: TGTGCCAGCAGCAGGGAACCGGGACAGCAGACTGAAGCTTTCTTT.

V usage is TRBV5-6 and J usage is TRBJ2-1, with TRBD2 matching 10 bases. The CDR3 is 15 amino acids. CDR1 SGHDT and CDR2 YYEEEE come from the germline V gene. V lost 3 bases to trimming and J lost 3 bases; unmatched junction nucleotides: 3. CDR3 DNA sequence: TGTGCCAGCAGCTATAGACTAGCGGGCTACAATGAGCAGTTCTTC. It translates to CASSYRLAGYNEQFF.

The chain links TRBV6-5 to TRBJ1-5; the D gene is possibly TRBD1 (5 bases). CDR3 length: 15 residues. Germline assignment: CDR1 MNHEY and CDR2 SVGAGI. The V end was cut by 4 bases, the J end by 3 bases, with 13 bases between. CDR3 in DNA: TGTGCCAGCAGTTCTTCTCAGGGTATCAATCAGCCCCAGCATTTT. It is translated as CASSSSQGINQPQHF.

Many counts were recorded for this clonotype. The V and J genes are TRBV24-1 and TRBJ2-5; perhaps TRBD2 as D (5 bases). Trimming pared 4 bases from V and 3 bases from J, leaving 11 bases between. This CDR3 spans 14 amino acids. CDR1 and CDR2 (germline): KGHDR, SFDVKD. CDR3 sequence: CATSDPAGEETQYF. Written as DNA, the CDR3 is TGTGCCACCAGTGACCCCGCCGGGGAAGAGACCCAGTACTTC.

This clonotype has a handful of counts. This chain connects TRBV7-9 to TRBJ2-1; 9 bases align to TRBD2. V shed 3 bases, J shed 6 bases, and the junction held 6 bases outside the gene matches. Germline V gene lookup returns CDR1 SEHNR and CDR2 FQNEAQ (reference sequence). The CDR3 contains 15 residues. The CDR3 nucleotides read TGTGCCAGCAGCTTGGGACTAGCTGAGAGCAATGAGCAGTTCTTC. It yields the protein CASSLGLAESNEQFF.

In its sample, this clonotype was seen a few times. The chain employs TRBV28 and TRBJ2-7, with D possibly TRBD1 on 6 matching bases. This CDR3 has 13 amino acids. The germline V and J ends were trimmed by 7 bases and 0 bases, with 10 bases remaining between them. In germline, CDR1 is MDHEN, CDR2 SYDVKM. The CDR3 loop reads CASIQGGSYEQYF. CDR3 coding DNA: TGTGCCAGCATCCAAGGGGGCTCCTACGAGCAGTACTTC.

This clonotype has at least ten counts. The chain uses TRBV20-1 and TRBJ1-5, with 8 bases lining up with TRBD1. V trimming: 3 bases; J trimming: 4 bases; junction bases outside the gene matches: 8. This CDR3 is 15 amino acids long. Germline CDR1 and CDR2: DFQATT and SNEGSKA (reference sequence). The CDR3 nucleotides are TGCAGTGCTAGTACCCCGGGACAGGCAAATCAGCCCCAGCATTTT. Encoded protein: CSASTPGQANQPQHF.

The table lists this clonotype with many counts. J is TRBJ2-7 and V is TRBV6-4; possible D gene TRBD1, 5 bases. Germline CDR1 reads MRHNA; CDR2 reads SNTAGT. This CDR3 is 14 amino acids long. V was pared by 4 bases and J by 3 bases, with 13 bases between. CDR3 DNA sequence: TGTGCCAGCAGTGTACGCCCCAGGGACTACGAGCAGTACTTC. This translates into CASSVRPRDYEQYF.

This clonotype occurred a few times. The chain employs TRBV4-3 and TRBJ1-2, with 8 bases identical to TRBD1. The CDR3 length is 16 residues. Germline CDR1 is LGHNA and CDR2 is YSLEER. V dropped 0 bases and J dropped 4; count of bases not matched to a gene: 7. The chain's CDR3 is CASSQDRQGAIYGYTF. CDR3 bases: TGCGCCAGCAGCCAAGATCGGCAGGGGGCTATCTATGGCTACACCTTC.

This clonotype was counted a few times. The rearrangement joins TRBV4-2 to TRBJ2-2; either TRBD1 or TRBD2 may fit D (6 bases each). Trimming removed 3 bases from V and 4 bases from J, with 15 bases in between. CDR1 LGHNA and CDR2 YNFKEQ come from the germline V gene. The CDR3 is 16 residues long. CDR3 sequence: CASSQGALGGTGELFF. The CDR3 region has the DNA TGTGCCAGCAGCCAGGGGGCTCTGGGGGGCACCGGGGAGCTGTTTTTT.